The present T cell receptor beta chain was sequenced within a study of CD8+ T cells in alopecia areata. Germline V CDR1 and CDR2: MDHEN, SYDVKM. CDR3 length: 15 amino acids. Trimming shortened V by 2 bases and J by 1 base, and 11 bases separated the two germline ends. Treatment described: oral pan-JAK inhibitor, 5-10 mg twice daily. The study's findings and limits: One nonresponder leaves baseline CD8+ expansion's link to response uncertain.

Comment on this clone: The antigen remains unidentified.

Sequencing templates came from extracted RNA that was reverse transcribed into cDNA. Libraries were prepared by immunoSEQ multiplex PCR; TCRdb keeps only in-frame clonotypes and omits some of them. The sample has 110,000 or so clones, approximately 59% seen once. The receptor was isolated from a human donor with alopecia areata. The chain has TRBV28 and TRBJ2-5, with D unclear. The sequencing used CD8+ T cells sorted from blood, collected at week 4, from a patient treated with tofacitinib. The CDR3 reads CASSLVGQSQETQYF. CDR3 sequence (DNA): TGTGCCAGCAGTTTAGTGGGTCAAAGCCAAGAGACCCAGTACTTC.